This is a list of T cell receptor beta chains from one sample in a study of T cells in Graves' hyperthyroidism and ophthalmopathy. TCRdb reanalysed the multiplex PCR reads using MiXCR and keeps one entry per CDR3 protein. In the table there are fewer than 350,000 distinct CDR3 sequences, roughly 20% of which are singletons. Sequences were obtained from blood. These receptors came from a man aged 50 to 60 with Graves' ophthalmopathy. Both conserved end residues are trimmed from each CDR3.

j_gene,v_gene,CDR3aa
TRBJ2-2,TRBV7-2,ASTNRWREVGELF
TRBJ1-1,TRBV30,AWIGTLEAF
TRBJ2-2,TRBV6-2/TRBV6-3,ASSYSLPLPAGGANTGELF
TRBJ2-7,TRBV29-1,SVGGNSYEQY
TRBJ2-1,TRBV2,ASGIETGSNEQF
TRBJ2-1,TRBV5-1,ASSATSGGYNEQF
TRBJ1-5,TRBV24-1,ATSNGTHSNQPQH
TRBJ2-7,TRBV20-1,SASGQGGSEQY
TRBJ2-1,TRBV20-1,SVPGQEYNEQF
TRBJ1-3,TRBV20-1,SATLRATLSGNTIY
TRBJ2-6,TRBV29-1,SAESSGANVLT
TRBJ2-7,TRBV2,ASRDRTYEQY
TRBJ2-1,TRBV7-8,ASSLMGQHSYNEQF
TRBJ2-1,TRBV5-1,ASSLVTSGHNEQF
TRBJ1-2,TRBV4-2,ASSQRDRGNYGYT
TRBJ1-2,TRBV15,ATSPGEGWGYT
TRBJ2-1,TRBV2,ASSELAGGQAYNEQF
TRBJ2-5,TRBV20-1,SARLRYQETQY
TRBJ2-7,TRBV6-1,ASSRIGRATEQY
TRBJ1-3,TRBV30,AWSSGGASGNTIY
TRBJ1-1,TRBV28,ASSRHKQGNTEAF
TRBJ1-4,TRBV6-1,ASSERGEKLF
TRBJ2-5,TRBV6-1,ASNLGTAEETQY
TRBJ2-5,TRBV19,ASTRSGNNQETQY
TRBJ2-3,TRBV20-1,SGTRGTSGRAVDTQY
TRBJ2-1,TRBV3-1,ASSRPLGGGDNEQF
TRBJ1-5,TRBV30,AWTHGSFQPQH
TRBJ1-5,TRBV5-1,ASSLEGKGNQPQH
TRBJ2-6,TRBV15,ATSRDYGDSGANVLT
TRBJ2-5,TRBV5-4,ASSLVGQGGETQY
TRBJ1-5,TRBV24-1,ATSERDRGNQPQH
TRBJ1-4,TRBV2,ASSEGDEKLF
TRBJ1-6,TRBV10-3,AISGGQGSSPPH
TRBJ2-1,TRBV28,ASRLLLSNYNEQF
TRBJ2-2,TRBV5-1,ASSGQGANTGELF
TRBJ2-7,TRBV7-2,ASSLPPRGGTYEQY
TRBJ2-3,TRBV20-1,SARDPSGADTQY
TRBJ2-5,TRBV24-1,ATSDASGYFEWY
TRBJ2-5,TRBV5-1,ASSLAGTSGGRETQY
TRBJ1-1,TRBV6-2/TRBV6-3,ASSYLGQHTEAF
TRBJ2-2,TRBV29-1,SVEAGLNTGELF
TRBJ1-4,TRBV30,AGGGDEKLF
TRBJ1-1,TRBV20-1,SAMGDSRRGDTEAF
TRBJ1-6,TRBV11-1,ASSPTGQGNNSPLH
TRBJ2-5,TRBV12-3/TRBV12-4,ASSSLGVREYQETQY
TRBJ2-1,TRBV2,ASRQRDESYNEQF
TRBJ1-1,TRBV24-1,ATSTGENTEAF
TRBJ2-2,TRBV10-3,AISAGTNTFGELF
TRBJ2-7,TRBV30,AWSDRPGQGAFYEQY
TRBJ2-7,TRBV5-6,ASSRSRGGEQY
TRBJ2-7,TRBV14,ASSQAGTGPYEQY
TRBJ2-1,TRBV13,ASSRGGEQF
TRBJ1-5,TRBV24-1,ATSDGQDAGNQPQH
TRBJ2-2,TRBV20-1,SARAPPGSSGRALFSGELF
TRBJ2-3,TRBV7-9,ASSAPVLDTQY
TRBJ1-4,TRBV5-1,ASSYRTATNEKLF
TRBJ2-1,TRBV11-2,ASSLGRVGNEQF
TRBJ1-4,TRBV28,ASSPPGVSNEKLF
TRBJ1-6,TRBV3-1,ASSQGTGEASPLH
TRBJ1-1,TRBV4-1,ASSHPTGVNTEAF